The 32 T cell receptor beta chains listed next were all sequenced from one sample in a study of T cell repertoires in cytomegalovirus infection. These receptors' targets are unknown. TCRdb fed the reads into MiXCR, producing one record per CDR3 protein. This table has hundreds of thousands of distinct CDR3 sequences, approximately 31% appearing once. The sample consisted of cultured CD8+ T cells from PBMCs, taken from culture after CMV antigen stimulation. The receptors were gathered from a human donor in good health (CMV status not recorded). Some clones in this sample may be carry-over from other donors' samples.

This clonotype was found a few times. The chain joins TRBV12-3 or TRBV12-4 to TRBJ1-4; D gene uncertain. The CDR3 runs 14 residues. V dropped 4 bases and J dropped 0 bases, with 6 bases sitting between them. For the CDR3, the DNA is TGTGCCAGCAGTTCTTGGGCAACTAATGAAAAACTGTTTTTT. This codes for CASSSWATNEKLFF.

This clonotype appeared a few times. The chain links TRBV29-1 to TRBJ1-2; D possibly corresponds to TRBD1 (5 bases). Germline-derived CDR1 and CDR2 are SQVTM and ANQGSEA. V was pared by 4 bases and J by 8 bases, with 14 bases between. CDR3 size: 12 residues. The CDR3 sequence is CSVGSRARGYTF. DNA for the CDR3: TGCAGCGTTGGGTCCAGGGCCAGGGGCTACACCTTC.

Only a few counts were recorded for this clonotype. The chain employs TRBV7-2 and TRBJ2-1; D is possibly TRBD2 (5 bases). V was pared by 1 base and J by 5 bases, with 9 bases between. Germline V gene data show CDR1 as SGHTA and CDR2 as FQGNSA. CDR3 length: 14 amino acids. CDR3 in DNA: TGTGCCAGCAGCTTAGTAGGACTTCACAATGAGCAGTTCTTC. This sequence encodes CASSLVGLHNEQFF.

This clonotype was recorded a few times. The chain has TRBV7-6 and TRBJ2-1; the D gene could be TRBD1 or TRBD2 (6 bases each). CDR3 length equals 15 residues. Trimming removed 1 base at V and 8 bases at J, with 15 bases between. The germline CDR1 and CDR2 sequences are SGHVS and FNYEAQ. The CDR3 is CASSLGNGGQDEQFF. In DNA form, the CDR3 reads TGTGCCAGCAGCTTAGGGAACGGGGGCCAGGATGAGCAGTTCTTC.

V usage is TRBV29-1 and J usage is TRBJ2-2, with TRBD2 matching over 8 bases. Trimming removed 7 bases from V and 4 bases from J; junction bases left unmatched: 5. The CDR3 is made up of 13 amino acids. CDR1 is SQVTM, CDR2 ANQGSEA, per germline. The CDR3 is CSAPRGATGELFF. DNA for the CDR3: TGCAGCGCTCCGCGGGGGGCCACCGGGGAGCTGTTTTTT.

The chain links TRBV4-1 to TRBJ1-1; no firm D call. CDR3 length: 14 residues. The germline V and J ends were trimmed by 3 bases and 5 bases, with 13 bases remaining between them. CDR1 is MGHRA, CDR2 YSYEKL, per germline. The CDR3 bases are TGCGCCAGCAGCCATCCGGGAGGTGGGACTGAAGCTTTCTTT. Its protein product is CASSHPGGGTEAFF.

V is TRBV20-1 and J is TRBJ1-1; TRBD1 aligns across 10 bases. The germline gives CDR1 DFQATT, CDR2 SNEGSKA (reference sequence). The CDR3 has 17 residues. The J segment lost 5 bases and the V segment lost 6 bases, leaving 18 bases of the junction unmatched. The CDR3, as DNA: TGCAGTGCGCGTGGTGGACAGGGGGTTGTTTCGGTTACTGAAGCTTTCTTT. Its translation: CSARGGQGVVSVTEAFF.

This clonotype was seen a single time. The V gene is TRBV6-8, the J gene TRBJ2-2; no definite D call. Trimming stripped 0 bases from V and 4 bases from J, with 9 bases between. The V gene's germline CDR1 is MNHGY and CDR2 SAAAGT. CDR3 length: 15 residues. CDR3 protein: CASSYSTESTGELFF. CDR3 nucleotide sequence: TGTGCCAGCAGTTACTCAACAGAGAGCACCGGGGAGCTGTTTTTT.

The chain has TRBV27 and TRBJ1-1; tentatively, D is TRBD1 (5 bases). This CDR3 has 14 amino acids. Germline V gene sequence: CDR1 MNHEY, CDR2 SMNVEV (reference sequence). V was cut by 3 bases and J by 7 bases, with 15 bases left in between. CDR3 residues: CASSFGGSPNEAFF. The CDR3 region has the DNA TGTGCCAGCAGTTTCGGGGGTTCCCCCAATGAAGCTTTCTTT.

The CDR3 DNA reads as TGCGCCAGCAGCCCTCTAGGAGAGTACGAGCAGTACGTC. The encoded protein is CASSPLGEYEQYV. The genes are TRBV5-1 and TRBJ2-7; no firm D call. CDR1 and CDR2 (germline): SGHRS, YFSETQ. Deletions cut 4 bases from V and 4 bases from J, with 12 bases between. This CDR3 has 13 residues.

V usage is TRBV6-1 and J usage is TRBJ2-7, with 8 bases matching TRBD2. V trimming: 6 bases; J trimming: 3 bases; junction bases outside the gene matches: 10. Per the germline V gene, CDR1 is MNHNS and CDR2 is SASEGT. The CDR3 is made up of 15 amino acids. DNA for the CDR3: TGTGCCAGCAGGACGGGGGGGGGTGGAATCTACGAGCAGTACTTC. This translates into CASRTGGGGIYEQYF.

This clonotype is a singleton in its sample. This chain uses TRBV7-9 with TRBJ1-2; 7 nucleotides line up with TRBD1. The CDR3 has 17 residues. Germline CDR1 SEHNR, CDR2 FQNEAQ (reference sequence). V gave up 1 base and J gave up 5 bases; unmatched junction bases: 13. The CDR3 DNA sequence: TGTGCCAGCAGCTTAGTAGCAGGGGGGACTGACTCGTATGGCTACACCTTC. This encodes CASSLVAGGTDSYGYTF.

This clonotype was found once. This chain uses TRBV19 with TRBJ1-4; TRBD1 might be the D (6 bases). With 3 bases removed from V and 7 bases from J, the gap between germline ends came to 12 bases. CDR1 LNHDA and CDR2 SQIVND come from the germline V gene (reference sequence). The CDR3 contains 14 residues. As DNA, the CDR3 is TGTGCCAGTAGTATGTCCGGGGGCGTTGAAAAACTGTTTTTT. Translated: CASSMSGGVEKLFF.

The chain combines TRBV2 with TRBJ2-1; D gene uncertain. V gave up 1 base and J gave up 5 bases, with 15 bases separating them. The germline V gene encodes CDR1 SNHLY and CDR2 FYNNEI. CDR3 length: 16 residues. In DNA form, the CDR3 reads TGTGCCAGCAGTGAAGGAGGAACCGAGATAGACAATGAGCAGTTCTTC. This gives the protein CASSEGGTEIDNEQFF. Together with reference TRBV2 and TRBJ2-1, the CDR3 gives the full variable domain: EPEVTQTPSHQVTQMGQEVILRCVPISNHLYFYWYRQILGQKVEFLVSFYNNEISEKSEIFDDQFSVERPDGSNFTLKIRSTKLEDSAMYFCASSEGGTEIDNEQFFGPGTRLTVL.

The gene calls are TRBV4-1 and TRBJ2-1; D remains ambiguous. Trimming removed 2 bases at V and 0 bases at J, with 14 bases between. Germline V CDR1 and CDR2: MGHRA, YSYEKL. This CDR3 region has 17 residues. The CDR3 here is CASSQRLIQSSYNEQFF. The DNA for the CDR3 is TGCGCCAGCAGCCAAAGATTGATCCAGAGCTCCTACAATGAGCAGTTCTTC.

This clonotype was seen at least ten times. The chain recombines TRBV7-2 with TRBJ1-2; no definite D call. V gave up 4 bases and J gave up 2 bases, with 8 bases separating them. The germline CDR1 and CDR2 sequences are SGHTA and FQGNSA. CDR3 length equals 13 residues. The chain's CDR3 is CASSSTQNYGYTF. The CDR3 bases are TGTGCCAGCAGCTCAACACAAAACTATGGCTACACCTTC.

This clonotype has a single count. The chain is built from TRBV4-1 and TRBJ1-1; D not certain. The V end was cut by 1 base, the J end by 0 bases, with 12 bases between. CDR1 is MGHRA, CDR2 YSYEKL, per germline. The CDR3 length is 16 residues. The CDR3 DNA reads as TGCGCCAGCAGCCAAGTTGGCAGTTTAATGAACACTGAAGCTTTCTTT. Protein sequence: CASSQVGSLMNTEAFF.

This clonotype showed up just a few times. CDR3: CASSHPGTGGSNEQFF. The CDR3 nucleotides are TGCGCCAGCAGCCACCCCGGGACAGGGGGCTCGAATGAGCAGTTCTTC. The gene calls are TRBV4-1 and TRBJ2-1; 12 bases fit TRBD1. The germline gives CDR1 MGHRA, CDR2 YSYEKL. V trimming: 3 bases; J trimming: 7 bases; junction bases outside the gene matches: 7. This CDR3 comprises 16 residues.

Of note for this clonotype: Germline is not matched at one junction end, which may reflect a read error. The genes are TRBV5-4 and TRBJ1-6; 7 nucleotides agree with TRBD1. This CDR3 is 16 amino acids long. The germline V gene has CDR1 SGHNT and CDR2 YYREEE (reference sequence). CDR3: CANSLREQGIYSPLHF. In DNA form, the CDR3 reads TGTGCCAACAGCTTGCGTGAACAGGGGATTTATTCACCCCTCCACTTT.

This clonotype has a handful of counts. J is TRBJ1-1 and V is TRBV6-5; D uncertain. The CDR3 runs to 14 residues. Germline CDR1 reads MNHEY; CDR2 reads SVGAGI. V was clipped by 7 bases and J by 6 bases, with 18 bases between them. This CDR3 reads CASNGESSGAEAFF. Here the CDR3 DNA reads TGTGCCAGCAACGGAGAGTCCTCGGGCGCTGAAGCTTTCTTT.

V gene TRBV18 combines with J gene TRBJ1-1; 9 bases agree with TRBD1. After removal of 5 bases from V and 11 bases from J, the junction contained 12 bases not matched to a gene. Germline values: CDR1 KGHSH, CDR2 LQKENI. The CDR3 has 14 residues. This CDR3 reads CASSASGQGRWAFF. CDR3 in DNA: TGTGCCAGCTCAGCGAGCGGACAGGGGCGATGGGCTTTCTTT.

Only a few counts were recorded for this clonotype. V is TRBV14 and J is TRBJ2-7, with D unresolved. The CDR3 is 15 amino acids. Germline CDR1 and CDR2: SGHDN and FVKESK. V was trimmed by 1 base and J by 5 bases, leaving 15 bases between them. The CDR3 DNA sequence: TGTGCCAGCAGCCAAGGTACATCGACTTGGGACGAGCAGTACTTC. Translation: CASSQGTSTWDEQYF.

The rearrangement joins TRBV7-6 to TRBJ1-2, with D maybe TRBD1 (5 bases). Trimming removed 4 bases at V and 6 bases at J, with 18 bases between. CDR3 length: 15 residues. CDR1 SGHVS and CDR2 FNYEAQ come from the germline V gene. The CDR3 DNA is TGTGCCAGCAGCTCCTCTGGGGCTACCCCGAATGGCTACACCTTC. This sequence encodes CASSSSGATPNGYTF.

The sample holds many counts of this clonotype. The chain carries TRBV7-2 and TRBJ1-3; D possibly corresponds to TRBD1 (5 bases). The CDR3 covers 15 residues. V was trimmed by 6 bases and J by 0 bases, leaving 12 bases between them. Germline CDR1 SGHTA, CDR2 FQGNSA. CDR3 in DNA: TGTGCCAGCAGTCGGTCAGGGAGCTCTGGAAACACCATATATTTT. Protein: CASSRSGSSGNTIYF.

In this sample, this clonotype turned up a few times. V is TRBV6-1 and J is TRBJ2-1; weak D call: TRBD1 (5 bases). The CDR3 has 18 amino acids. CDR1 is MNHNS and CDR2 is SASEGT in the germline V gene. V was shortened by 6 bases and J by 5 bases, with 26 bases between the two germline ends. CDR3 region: CASSPSSGPGYIDNEQFF. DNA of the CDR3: TGTGCCAGCAGCCCCTCCTCTGGTCCAGGGTACATTGACAATGAGCAGTTCTTC.

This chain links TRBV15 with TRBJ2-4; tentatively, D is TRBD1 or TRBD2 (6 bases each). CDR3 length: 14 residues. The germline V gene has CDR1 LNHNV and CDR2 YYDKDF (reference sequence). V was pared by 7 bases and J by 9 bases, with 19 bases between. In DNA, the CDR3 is TGTGCCACCACCTCGGACGGGGGCCCTGGCATTCAGTACTTC. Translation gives CATTSDGGPGIQYF.

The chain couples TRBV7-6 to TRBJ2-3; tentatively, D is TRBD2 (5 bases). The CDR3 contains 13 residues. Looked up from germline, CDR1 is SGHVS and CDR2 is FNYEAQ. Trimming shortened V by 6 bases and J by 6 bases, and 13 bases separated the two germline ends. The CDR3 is CASSLAESDTQYF. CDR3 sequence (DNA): TGTGCCAGCAGTCTAGCAGAAAGTGATACGCAGTATTTT.

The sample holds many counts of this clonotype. In DNA, the CDR3 is TGTGCCAGCAGTTTTCTTCCGTACGACCCAGTGAACACTGAAGCTTTCTTT. Translating gives CASSFLPYDPVNTEAFF. The chain couples TRBV12-3 or TRBV12-4 to TRBJ1-1; D remains ambiguous. The CDR3 covers 17 residues. V lost 3 bases and J 0 bases, leaving 17 bases between the germline ends.

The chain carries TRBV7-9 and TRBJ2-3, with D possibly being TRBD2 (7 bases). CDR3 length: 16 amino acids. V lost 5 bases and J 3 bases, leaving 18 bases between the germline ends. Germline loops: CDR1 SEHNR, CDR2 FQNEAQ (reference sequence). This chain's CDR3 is CASSPPGGRVTDTQYF. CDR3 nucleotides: TGTGCCAGCAGCCCGCCGGGGGGCAGGGTAACAGATACGCAGTATTTT.

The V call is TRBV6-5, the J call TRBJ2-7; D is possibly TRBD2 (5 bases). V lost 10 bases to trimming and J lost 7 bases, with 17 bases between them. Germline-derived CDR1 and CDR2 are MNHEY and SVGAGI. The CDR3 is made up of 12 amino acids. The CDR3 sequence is CATLSPGGEQYF. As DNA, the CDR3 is TGTGCCACTCTAAGCCCGGGCGGGGAGCAGTACTTC.

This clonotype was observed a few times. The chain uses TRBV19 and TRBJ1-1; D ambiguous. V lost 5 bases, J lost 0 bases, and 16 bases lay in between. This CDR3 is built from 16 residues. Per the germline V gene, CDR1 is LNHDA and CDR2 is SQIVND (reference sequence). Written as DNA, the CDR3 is TGTGCCAGTAGTTTAACTTCCGGGCCCATGAACACTGAAGCTTTCTTT. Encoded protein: CASSLTSGPMNTEAFF.

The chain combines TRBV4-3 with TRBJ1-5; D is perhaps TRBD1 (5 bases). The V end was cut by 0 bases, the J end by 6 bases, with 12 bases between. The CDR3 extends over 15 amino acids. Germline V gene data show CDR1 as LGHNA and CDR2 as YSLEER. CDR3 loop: CASSQDRAGLQPQHF. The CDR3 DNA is TGCGCCAGCAGCCAAGACAGGGCAGGTCTTCAGCCCCAGCATTTT.